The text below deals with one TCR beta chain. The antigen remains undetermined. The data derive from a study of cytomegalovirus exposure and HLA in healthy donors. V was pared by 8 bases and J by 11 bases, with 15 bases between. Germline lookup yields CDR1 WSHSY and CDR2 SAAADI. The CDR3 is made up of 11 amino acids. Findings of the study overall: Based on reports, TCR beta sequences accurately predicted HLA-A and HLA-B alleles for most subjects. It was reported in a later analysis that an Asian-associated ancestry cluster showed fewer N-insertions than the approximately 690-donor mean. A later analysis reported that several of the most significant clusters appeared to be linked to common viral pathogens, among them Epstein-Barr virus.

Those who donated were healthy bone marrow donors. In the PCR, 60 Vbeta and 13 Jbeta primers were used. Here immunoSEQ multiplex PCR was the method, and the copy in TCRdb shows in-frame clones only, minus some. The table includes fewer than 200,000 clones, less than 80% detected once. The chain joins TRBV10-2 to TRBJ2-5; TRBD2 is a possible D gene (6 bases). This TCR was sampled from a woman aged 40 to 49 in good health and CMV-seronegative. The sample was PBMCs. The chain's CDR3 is CASRGWSEQYF. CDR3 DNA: TGCGCCAGCCGGGGGTGGAGTGAGCAGTACTTC.